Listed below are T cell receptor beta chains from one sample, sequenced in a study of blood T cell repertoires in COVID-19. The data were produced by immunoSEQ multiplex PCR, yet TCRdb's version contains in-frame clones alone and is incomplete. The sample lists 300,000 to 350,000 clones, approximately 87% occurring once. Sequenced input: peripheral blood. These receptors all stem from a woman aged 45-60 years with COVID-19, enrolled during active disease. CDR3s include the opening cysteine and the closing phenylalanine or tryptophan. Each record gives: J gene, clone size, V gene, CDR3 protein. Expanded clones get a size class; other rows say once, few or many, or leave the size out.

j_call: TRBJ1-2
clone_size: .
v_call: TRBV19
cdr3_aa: CASTPTGGYGYTF

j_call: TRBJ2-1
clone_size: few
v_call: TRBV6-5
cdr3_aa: CASSYVTSGYNEQFF

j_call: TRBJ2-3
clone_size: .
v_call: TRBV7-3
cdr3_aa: CASSLAVYTDTQYF

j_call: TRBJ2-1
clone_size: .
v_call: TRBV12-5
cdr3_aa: CASGRREVDEQFF

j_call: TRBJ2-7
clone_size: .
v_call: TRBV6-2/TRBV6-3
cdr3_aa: CASSPLENKQYF

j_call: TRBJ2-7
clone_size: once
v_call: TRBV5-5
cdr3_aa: CASSFGQGRAYEQYF

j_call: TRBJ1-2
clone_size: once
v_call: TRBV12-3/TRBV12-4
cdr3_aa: CASRTGPYGYTF

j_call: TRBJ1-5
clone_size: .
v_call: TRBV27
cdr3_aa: CASSLSGTWGEPQHF

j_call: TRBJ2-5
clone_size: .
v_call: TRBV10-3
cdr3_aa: CAISDRLAQETQYF

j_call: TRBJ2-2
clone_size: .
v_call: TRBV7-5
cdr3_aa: CARSLGGQGNNTGELFF

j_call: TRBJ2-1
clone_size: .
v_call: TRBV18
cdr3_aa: CASSQTEFSGREGNEQFF

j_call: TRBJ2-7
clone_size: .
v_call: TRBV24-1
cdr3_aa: CATSSGTSVYEQYF

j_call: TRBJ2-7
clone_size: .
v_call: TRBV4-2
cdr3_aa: CASSQEGQYYEQYF

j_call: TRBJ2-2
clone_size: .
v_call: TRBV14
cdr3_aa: CASSQARSSGRRGELFF

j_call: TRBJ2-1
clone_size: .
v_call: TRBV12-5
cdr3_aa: CASGLSPLIGRAYNEQFF

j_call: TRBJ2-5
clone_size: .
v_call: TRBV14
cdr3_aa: CASSLPGLAGEETQYF

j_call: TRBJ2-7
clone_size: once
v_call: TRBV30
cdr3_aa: CAWSGAYEQYF

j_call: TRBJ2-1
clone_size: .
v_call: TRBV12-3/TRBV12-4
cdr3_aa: CASSLAGGRYQFF

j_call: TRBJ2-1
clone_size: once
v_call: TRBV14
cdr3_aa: CASSQVGRGLIEQFF

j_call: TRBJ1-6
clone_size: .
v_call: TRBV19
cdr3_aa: CASSSIGTKASPLHF

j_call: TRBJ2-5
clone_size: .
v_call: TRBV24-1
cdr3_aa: CATSARQGAGETQYF

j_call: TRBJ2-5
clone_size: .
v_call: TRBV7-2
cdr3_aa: CASSIPQQETQYF

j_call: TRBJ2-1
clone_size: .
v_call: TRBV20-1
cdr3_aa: CSASVGLAGNNEQFF

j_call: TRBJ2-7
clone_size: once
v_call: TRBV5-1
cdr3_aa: CASSLASSGRANYEQYF

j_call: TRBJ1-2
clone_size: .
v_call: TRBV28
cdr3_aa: CASSRTGGYGYTF

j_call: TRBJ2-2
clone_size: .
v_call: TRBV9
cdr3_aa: CASSVVAGALTGELFF

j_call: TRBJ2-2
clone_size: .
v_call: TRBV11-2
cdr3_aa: CASRKGLAGGNTGELFF

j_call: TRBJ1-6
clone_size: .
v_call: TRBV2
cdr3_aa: CASSDDSGGNSPLHF

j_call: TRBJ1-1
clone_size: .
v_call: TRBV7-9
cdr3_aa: CASSLRAGLKLAEAFF

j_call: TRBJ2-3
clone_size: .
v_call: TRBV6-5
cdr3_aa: CASSYTGFGATDTQYF

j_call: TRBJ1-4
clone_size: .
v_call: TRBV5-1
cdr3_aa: CASSLAGEKLFF

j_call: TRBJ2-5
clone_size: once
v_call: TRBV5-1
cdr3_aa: CASSTRTGTGETQYF